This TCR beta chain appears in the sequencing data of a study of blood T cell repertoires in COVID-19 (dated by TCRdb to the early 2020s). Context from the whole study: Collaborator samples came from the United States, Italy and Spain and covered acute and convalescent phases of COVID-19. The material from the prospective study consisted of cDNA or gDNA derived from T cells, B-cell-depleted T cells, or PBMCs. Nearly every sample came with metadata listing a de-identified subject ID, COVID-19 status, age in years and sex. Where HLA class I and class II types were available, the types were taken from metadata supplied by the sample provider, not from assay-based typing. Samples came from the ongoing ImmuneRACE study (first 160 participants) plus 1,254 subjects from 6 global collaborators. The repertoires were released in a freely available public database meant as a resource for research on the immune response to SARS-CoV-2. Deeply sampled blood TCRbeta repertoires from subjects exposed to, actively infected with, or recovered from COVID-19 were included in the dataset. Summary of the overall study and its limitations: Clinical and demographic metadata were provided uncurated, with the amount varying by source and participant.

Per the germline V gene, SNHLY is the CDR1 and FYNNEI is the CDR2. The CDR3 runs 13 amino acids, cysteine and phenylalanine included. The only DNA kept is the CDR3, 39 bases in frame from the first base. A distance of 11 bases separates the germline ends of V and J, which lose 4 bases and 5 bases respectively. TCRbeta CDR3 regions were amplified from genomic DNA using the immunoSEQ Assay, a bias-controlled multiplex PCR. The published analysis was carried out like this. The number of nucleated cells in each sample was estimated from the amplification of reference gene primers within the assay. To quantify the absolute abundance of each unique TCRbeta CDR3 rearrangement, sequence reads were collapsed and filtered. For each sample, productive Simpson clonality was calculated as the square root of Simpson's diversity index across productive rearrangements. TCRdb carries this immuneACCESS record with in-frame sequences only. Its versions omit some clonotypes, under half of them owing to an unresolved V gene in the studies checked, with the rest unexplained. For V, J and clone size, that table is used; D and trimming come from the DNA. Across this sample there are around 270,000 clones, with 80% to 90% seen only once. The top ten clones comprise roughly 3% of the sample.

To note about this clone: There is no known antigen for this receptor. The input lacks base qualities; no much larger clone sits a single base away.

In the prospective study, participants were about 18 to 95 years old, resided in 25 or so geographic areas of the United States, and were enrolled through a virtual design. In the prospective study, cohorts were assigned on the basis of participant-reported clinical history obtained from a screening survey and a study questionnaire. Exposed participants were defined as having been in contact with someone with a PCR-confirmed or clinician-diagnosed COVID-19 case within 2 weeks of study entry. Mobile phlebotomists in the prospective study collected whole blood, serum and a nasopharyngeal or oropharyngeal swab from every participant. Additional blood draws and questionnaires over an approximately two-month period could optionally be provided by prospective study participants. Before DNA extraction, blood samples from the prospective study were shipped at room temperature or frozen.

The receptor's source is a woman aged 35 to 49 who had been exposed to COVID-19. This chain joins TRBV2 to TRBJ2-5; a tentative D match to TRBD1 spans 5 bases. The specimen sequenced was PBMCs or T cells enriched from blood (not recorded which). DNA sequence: TGTGCCAGCAGTGGTGACAGTTGGGAGACCCAGTACTTC. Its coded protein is CASSGDSWETQYF.